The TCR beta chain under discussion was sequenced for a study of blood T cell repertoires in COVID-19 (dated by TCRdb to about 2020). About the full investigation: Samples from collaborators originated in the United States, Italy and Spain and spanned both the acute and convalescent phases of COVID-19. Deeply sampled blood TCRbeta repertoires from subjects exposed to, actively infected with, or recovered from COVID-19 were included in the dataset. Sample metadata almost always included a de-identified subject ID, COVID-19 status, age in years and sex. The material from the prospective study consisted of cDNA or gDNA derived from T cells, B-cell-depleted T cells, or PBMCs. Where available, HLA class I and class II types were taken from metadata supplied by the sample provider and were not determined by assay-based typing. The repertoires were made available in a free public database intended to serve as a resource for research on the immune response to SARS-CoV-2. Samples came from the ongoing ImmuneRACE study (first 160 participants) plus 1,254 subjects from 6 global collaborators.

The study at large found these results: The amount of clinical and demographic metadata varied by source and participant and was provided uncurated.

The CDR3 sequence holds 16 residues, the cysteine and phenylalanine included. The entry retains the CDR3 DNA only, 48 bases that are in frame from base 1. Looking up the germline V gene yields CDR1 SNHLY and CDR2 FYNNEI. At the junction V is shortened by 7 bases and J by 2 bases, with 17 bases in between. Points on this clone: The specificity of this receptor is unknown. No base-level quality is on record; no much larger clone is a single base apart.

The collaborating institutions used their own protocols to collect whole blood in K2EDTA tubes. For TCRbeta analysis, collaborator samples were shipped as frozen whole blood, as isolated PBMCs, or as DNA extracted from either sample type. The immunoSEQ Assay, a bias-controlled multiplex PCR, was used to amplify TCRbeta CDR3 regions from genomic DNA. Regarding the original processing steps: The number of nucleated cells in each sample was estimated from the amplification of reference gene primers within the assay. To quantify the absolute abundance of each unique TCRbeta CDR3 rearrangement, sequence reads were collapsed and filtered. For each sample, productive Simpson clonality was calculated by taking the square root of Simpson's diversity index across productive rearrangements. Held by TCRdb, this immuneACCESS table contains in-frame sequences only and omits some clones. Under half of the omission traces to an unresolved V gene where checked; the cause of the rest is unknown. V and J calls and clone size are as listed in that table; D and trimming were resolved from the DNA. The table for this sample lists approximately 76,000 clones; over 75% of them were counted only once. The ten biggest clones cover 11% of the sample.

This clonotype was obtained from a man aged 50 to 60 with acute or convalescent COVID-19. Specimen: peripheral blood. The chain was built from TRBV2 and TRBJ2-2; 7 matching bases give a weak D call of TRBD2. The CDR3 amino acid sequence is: CASTGRGAQNTGELFF. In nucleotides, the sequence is TGTGCCAGCACCGGTCGGGGGGCCCAAAACACCGGGGAGCTGTTTTTT.